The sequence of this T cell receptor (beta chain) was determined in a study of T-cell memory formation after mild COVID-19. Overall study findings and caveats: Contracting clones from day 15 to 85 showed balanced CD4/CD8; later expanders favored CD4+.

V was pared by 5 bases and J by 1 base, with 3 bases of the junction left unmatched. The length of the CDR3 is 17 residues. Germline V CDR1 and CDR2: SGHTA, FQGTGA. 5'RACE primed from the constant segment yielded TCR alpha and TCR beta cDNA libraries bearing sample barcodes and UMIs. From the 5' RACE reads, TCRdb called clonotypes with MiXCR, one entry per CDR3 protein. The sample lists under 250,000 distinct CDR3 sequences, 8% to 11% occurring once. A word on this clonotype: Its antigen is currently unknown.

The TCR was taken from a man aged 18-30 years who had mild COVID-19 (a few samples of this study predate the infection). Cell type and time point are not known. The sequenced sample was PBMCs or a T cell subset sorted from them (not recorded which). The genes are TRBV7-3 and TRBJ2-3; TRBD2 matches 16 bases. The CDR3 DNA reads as TGTGCCAGCAGCCCCGGGACTAGCGGGGGGGGCACAGATACGCAGTATTTT. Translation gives CASSPGTSGGGTDTQYF.